This T cell receptor (beta chain) appears in the sequencing data of a study of memory CD4+ T cells and cytomegalovirus serostatus. Across the study: This sample comes from healthy Belgian adults, several CMV seropositive, approximately 23 seronegative.

The sort gate was single viable CD3+CD4+CD8-CD45RO+ cells for memory CD4+ T cells. CD4+ T cells were isolated by positive magnetic selection. This table comes from immunoSEQ multiplex PCR, and its TCRdb copy is limited to in-frame clones, with some not included. The profile shows approximately 61,000 clones, 82% of them singletons. Germline V lookup: CDR1 MNHNS, CDR2 SASEGT. CDR3 length equals 15 residues. With V trimmed by 2 bases and J by 5 bases, 7 bases remained unmatched. On this clone: No antigen is known for it.

Study-wide findings and caveats: A US-trained random forest predicted CMV serostatus with median AUC approximately 0.9. CD4+ memory repertoires contained about two fifths of the roughly 160 reported CMV TCRbeta sequences.

The V call is TRBV6-1, the J call TRBJ2-5; 8 nucleotides line up with TRBD2. The sequence came from an adult in good health and CMV-seronegative. Sequencing was carried out using memory CD4+ T cells from blood. In DNA form, the CDR3 reads TGTGCCAGCAGTGAACTGACGGGAGGGCCGGAGACCCAGTACTTC. Encoded protein: CASSELTGGPETQYF.